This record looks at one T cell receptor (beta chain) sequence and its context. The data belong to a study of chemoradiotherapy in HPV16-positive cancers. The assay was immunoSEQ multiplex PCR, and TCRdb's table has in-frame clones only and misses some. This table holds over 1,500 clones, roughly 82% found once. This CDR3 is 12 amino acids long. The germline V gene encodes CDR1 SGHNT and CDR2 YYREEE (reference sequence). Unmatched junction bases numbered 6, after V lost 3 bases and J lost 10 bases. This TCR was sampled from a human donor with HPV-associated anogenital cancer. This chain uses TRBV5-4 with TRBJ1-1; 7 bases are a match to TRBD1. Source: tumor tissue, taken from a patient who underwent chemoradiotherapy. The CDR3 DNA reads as TGTGCCAGCAGCTCCCGGGACAGTCTAGCTTTCTTT. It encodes CASSSRDSLAFF. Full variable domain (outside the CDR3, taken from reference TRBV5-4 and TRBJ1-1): ETGVTQSPTHLIKTRGQQVTLRCSSQSGHNTVSWYQQALGQGPQFIFQYYREEENGRGNFPPRFSGLQFPNYSSELNVNALELDDSALYLCASSSRDSLAFFGQGTRLTVV.